A single sample is the source of the 27 T cell receptor beta chains below, sequenced in a study of blood T cell repertoires in COVID-19. Assay used: immunoSEQ multiplex PCR; TCRdb lists only in-frame clones, some missing. Of more than 55,000 clones in the sample, 79% were seen once. Sequenced sample: peripheral blood. The source of these receptors is a man between 60 and 75 years old with acute or convalescent COVID-19.

This chain connects TRBV7-9 to TRBJ1-1; D not resolved. From germline, CDR1 is SEHNR and CDR2 FQNEAQ (reference sequence). The CDR3 runs 14 residues. The V end lost 1 base, the J end lost 0 bases, and 6 bases lay between the germline ends. The CDR3 protein is CASSLGAMNTEAFF. The CDR3 nucleotides read TGTGCCAGCAGCTTAGGAGCCATGAACACTGAAGCTTTCTTT.

The CDR3 loop is CATSDSLLANTGELFF. The DNA for the CDR3 is TGTGCCACTTCGGACTCCTTACTCGCGAACACCGGGGAGCTGTTTTTT. The chain joins TRBV10-3 to TRBJ2-2, with D maybe TRBD2 (5 bases). Looked up from germline, CDR1 is ENHRY and CDR2 is SYGVKD. This CDR3 is built from 16 residues. The V and J ends lost 10 bases and 0 bases respectively, with 18 bases between them.

The V gene is TRBV19, the J gene TRBJ2-2; 7 bases line up with TRBD1. After removal of 6 bases from V and 2 bases from J, the junction contained 3 bases not matched to a gene. CDR1 is LNHDA and CDR2 is SQIVND in the germline V gene (reference sequence). The length of the CDR3 is 14 residues. The chain's CDR3 is CASRTGTNTGELFF. The DNA of the CDR3 is TGTGCCAGTAGGACAGGGACCAACACCGGGGAGCTGTTTTTT.

The CDR3 DNA reads TGTGCCAGCCAACGAGATTCCGGGACAGGGGTCTATGGCTACACCTTC. Amino acid sequence: CASQRDSGTGVYGYTF. This chain connects TRBV7-8 to TRBJ1-2, with 10 bases fitting TRBD1. With V trimmed by 8 bases and J by 4 bases, 13 bases remained unmatched. The germline CDR1 and CDR2 sequences are SGHVS and FQNEAQ. The CDR3 contains 16 residues.

The chain joins TRBV7-9 to TRBJ2-2; perhaps TRBD2 as D (5 bases). CDR3 length equals 13 residues. Deletions cut 4 bases from V and 5 bases from J, with 8 bases between. Germline V CDR1 and CDR2: SEHNR, FQNEAQ (reference sequence). CDR3 bases: TGTGCCAGCAGCTCCTCGGGGACCGGGGAGCTGTTTTTT. Amino acid sequence: CASSSSGTGELFF. Supplemented by reference TRBV7-9 and TRBJ2-2, the full variable domain reads DTGVSQNPRHKITKRGQNVTFRCDPISEHNRLYWYRQTLGQGPEFLTYFQNEAQLEKSRLLSDRFSAERPKGSFSTLEIQRTEQGDSAMYLCASSSSGTGELFFGEGSRLTVL.

V and J are TRBV5-1 and TRBJ2-5; TRBD2 matches at 7 bases. CDR3 length equals 14 residues. Trimming took 7 bases from V and 5 from J; bases not matched to a gene: 11. The germline V gene has CDR1 SGHRS and CDR2 YFSETQ. CDR3 sequence reads: CASAGTMVRETQYF. CDR3 DNA: TGCGCCAGCGCAGGGACTATGGTCCGGGAGACCCAGTACTTC.

The rearrangement links TRBV4-1 to TRBJ1-5; no clear D gene. The CDR3 length is 14 residues. V dropped 0 bases and J dropped 7 bases, with 10 bases sitting between them. From germline, CDR1 is MGHRA and CDR2 YSYEKL. The CDR3 bases are TGCGCCAGCAGCCAAGATCCTAACAGCCAGCCCCAGCATTTT. Translated: CASSQDPNSQPQHF.

The chain combines TRBV18 with TRBJ1-1, with D possibly matching TRBD1 (6 bases). The germline V gene has CDR1 KGHSH and CDR2 LQKENI. There are 13 residues in the CDR3. The germline V and J ends were trimmed by 4 bases and 8 bases, with 14 bases remaining between them. Written as DNA, the CDR3 is TGTGCCAGCTCACGGACAGCTCAACTCGAAGCTTTCTTT. This encodes CASSRTAQLEAFF.

V gene TRBV5-4 combines with J gene TRBJ1-5, with no clear D. The CDR3 has 17 residues. Trimming stripped 3 bases from V and 0 bases from J, with 16 bases between. Per germline, CDR1 SGHNT and CDR2 YYREEE (reference sequence). This chain's CDR3 is CASSSGSISYSNQPQHF. CDR3 DNA sequence: TGTGCCAGCAGCTCGGGGTCAATCTCCTATAGCAATCAGCCCCAGCATTTT. Together with reference TRBV5-4 and TRBJ1-5, the CDR3 gives the full variable domain: ETGVTQSPTHLIKTRGQQVTLRCSSQSGHNTVSWYQQALGQGPQFIFQYYREEENGRGNFPPRFSGLQFPNYSSELNVNALELDDSALYLCASSSGSISYSNQPQHFGDGTRLSIL.

The chain combines TRBV7-8 with TRBJ1-3, with unresolved D. The length of the CDR3 is 15 residues. Trimming took 5 bases from V and 0 from J, leaving 11 bases between them. Germline V gives CDR1 SGHVS, CDR2 FQNEAQ. DNA for the CDR3: TGTGCCAGCAGCCCGGGAGGTGGCTCTGGAAACACCATATATTTT. Its translation is CASSPGGGSGNTIYF.

The sample holds one count of this clone. The J gene is TRBJ1-1, the V gene TRBV19, with a possible D match to TRBD1 (5 bases). The CDR3 totals 13 residues. V lost 6 bases and J lost 3, with 11 bases in between. The germline V gene has CDR1 LNHDA and CDR2 SQIVND (reference sequence). The CDR3: CASRFTGYTEAFF. The CDR3 coding sequence is TGTGCCAGTAGGTTTACAGGTTACACTGAAGCTTTCTTT.

The chain links TRBV7-9 to TRBJ2-1, with a weak D call TRBD1 (6 bases). Trimming shortened V by 5 bases and J by 2 bases, and 10 bases separated the two germline ends. The CDR3 consists of 14 residues. Germline V gene sequence: CDR1 SEHNR, CDR2 FQNEAQ (reference sequence). DNA for the CDR3: TGTGCCAGCAGCCCTGACAGGACCTACAATGAGCAGTTCTTC. It is translated as CASSPDRTYNEQFF.

This clone was picked up one time. This chain connects TRBV5-1 to TRBJ2-5; a possible D gene is TRBD2 (7 bases). The germline CDR1 and CDR2 sequences are SGHRS and YFSETQ. This CDR3 spans 15 amino acids. Trimming took 4 bases from V and 5 from J, leaving 18 bases between them. The CDR3 nucleotides are TGCGCCAGCAGCCCTGGGGGGGCTTCTGGGGAGACCCAGTACTTC. Amino acid sequence: CASSPGGASGETQYF.

The chain is built from TRBV29-1 and TRBJ2-5; D not certain. This CDR3 is 11 amino acids long. V was shortened by 7 bases and J by 3 bases, with 9 bases between the two germline ends. Germline CDR1 and CDR2: SQVTM and ANQGSEA. The CDR3 region is CSALGEETQYF. The CDR3 DNA follows: TGCAGCGCCCTGGGCGAAGAGACCCAGTACTTC.

The chain carries TRBV5-1 and TRBJ2-1; D not resolved. The germline gives CDR1 SGHRS, CDR2 YFSETQ. The V end was cut by 5 bases, the J end by 5 bases, with 8 bases between. This CDR3 region has 12 residues. The CDR3 loop is CASRPSNNEQFF. Written as DNA, the CDR3 is TGCGCCAGCAGGCCCAGTAACAATGAGCAGTTCTTC.

The chain recombines TRBV7-3 with TRBJ2-5; 8 nucleotides agree with TRBD1. The CDR3 contains 15 residues. V dropped 5 bases and J dropped 2; count of bases not matched to a gene: 7. From germline, CDR1 is SGHTA and CDR2 FQGTGA. CDR3 region: CASSPFGTGQETQYF. The CDR3 DNA reads TGTGCCAGCAGCCCCTTCGGGACAGGACAAGAGACCCAGTACTTC. Combining the CDR3 with reference TRBV7-3 and TRBJ2-5 gives the whole variable domain GAGVSQTPSNKVTEKGKYVELRCDPISGHTALYWYRQSLGQGPEFLIYFQGTGAADDSGLPNDRFFAVRPEGSVSTLKIQRTERGDSAVYLCASSPFGTGQETQYFGPGTRLLVL.

This clone was detected only a few times. The chain carries TRBV29-1 and TRBJ1-2; TRBD1 aligns across 7 bases. Germline values: CDR1 SQVTM, CDR2 ANQGSEA. This CDR3 spans 17 amino acids. After removal of 6 bases from V and 4 bases from J, the junction contained 20 bases not matched to a gene. The CDR3 reads CSVPSAGTALPTYGYTF. CDR3 bases: TGCAGCGTCCCCAGCGCCGGGACAGCCCTTCCTACCTATGGCTACACCTTC.

The count of this clone is one. The chain combines TRBV9 with TRBJ1-1, with 9 bases matching TRBD1. V was clipped by 4 bases and J by 4 bases; unmatched bases: 5. Germline lookup yields CDR1 SGDLS and CDR2 YYNGEE. This CDR3 is 14 amino acids long. Written as DNA, the CDR3 is TGTGCCAGCAGCCTGCGGACAGGGGTCACTGAAGCTTTCTTT. Residues: CASSLRTGVTEAFF. Full variable domain (remainder filled in from reference TRBV9 and TRBJ1-1): DSGVTQTPKHLITATGQRVTLRCSPRSGDLSVYWYQQSLDQGLQFLIQYYNGEERAKGNILERFSAQQFPDLHSELNLSSLELGDSALYFCASSLRTGVTEAFFGQGTRLTVV.

The chain recombines TRBV7-3 with TRBJ2-3; a possible D gene is TRBD2 (6 bases). Trimming pared 5 bases from V and 0 bases from J, leaving 9 bases between. The length of the CDR3 is 14 residues. Germline V gene data show CDR1 as SGHTA and CDR2 as FQGTGA. For the CDR3, the DNA is TGTGCCAGCAGCGTGGGACTTAGCACAGATACGCAGTATTTT. Translating gives CASSVGLSTDTQYF.

The genes are TRBV29-1 and TRBJ2-1, with 7 positions matching TRBD1. The germline V gene encodes CDR1 SQVTM and CDR2 ANQGSEA. The J segment lost 2 bases and the V segment lost 6 bases, leaving 10 bases of the junction unmatched. CDR3 length: 15 amino acids. The CDR3 nucleotides are TGCAGCGTGCTAGGGACAGACACTACCTACAATGAGCAGTTCTTC. Translating it yields CSVLGTDTTYNEQFF.

This chain links TRBV5-4 with TRBJ1-2; D is uncertain. V was trimmed by 0 bases and J by 3 bases, leaving 9 bases between them. Germline-derived CDR1 and CDR2 are SGHNT and YYREEE (reference sequence). This CDR3 contains 14 residues. The CDR3 region has the DNA TGTGCCAGCAGCTTGGGGCCGGGGTACTATGGCTACACCTTC. It is translated as CASSLGPGYYGYTF.

This clone was picked up one time. The chain has TRBV25-1 and TRBJ1-5; D call uncertain. V was shortened by 8 bases and J by 7 bases, with 12 bases between the two germline ends. Per the germline V gene, CDR1 is MGHDK and CDR2 is SYGVNS. The CDR3 length is 12 residues. The CDR3 DNA follows: TGTGCCAGCGGATTCTTGAGGCAGCCCCAGCATTTT. Translation: CASGFLRQPQHF.

The chain carries TRBV5-6 and TRBJ1-6; 9 bases agree with TRBD1. The V segment lost 7 bases and the J segment 13 bases; nucleotides outside the gene matches: 9. The germline CDR1 and CDR2 sequences are SGHDT and YYEEEE. The CDR3 spans 13 residues. The CDR3 coding sequence is TGTGCCAGCGGGGCCGGGACAGGGACGCCCCTCCACTTT. This codes for CASGAGTGTPLHF.

This clone was seen more than once but under ten times. The rearrangement joins TRBV20-1 to TRBJ1-5; a weak D match, TRBD1 (5 bases). The CDR3 consists of 14 residues. CDR1 DFQATT and CDR2 SNEGSKA come from the germline V gene (reference sequence). The V end lost 3 bases, the J end lost 0 bases, and 9 bases lay between the germline ends. CDR3 sequence reads: CSASGQGSNQPQHF. In nucleotides, the CDR3 is TGCAGTGCTAGTGGGCAGGGTAGCAATCAGCCCCAGCATTTT.

The rearrangement joins TRBV6-1 to TRBJ2-7; TRBD2 is a possible D gene (7 bases). This CDR3 has 15 residues. The germline V gene has CDR1 MNHNS and CDR2 SASEGT. V was pared by 1 base and J by 6 bases, with 16 bases between. CDR3 bases: TGTGCCAGCAGTGAAGTGGGGGGGCCGGGGTCCGAGCAGTACTTC. Protein product: CASSEVGGPGSEQYF.

V and J are TRBV9 and TRBJ2-5; 10 bases are shared with TRBD2. CDR3 length: 17 amino acids. The V and J ends lost 4 bases and 3 bases, in that order; junction bases with no gene match: 12. From germline, CDR1 is SGDLS and CDR2 YYNGEE. This CDR3 is CASSRLIAGGQEETQYF. The CDR3 DNA reads TGTGCCAGCAGCCGCCTGATAGCGGGGGGCCAAGAAGAGACCCAGTACTTC.

The chain links TRBV2 to TRBJ1-2; D is ambiguous. Trimming cost V 1 base and J 8 bases, with 17 bases left between them. The germline V gene encodes CDR1 SNHLY and CDR2 FYNNEI. CDR3 length: 15 amino acids. The CDR3: CASSEEVGYGGGYTF. The CDR3 DNA follows: TGTGCCAGCAGTGAAGAGGTCGGGTATGGCGGGGGCTACACCTTC.